These 22 T cell receptor beta chains came from one sample sequenced in a study of T-cell reconstitution after alpha-beta-depleted transplantation in children. Unique molecular identifiers were used to barcode this TCRbeta library. TCRdb reanalysed the PCR reads using MiXCR and keeps one entry per CDR3 protein. The sample has about 240,000 distinct CDR3 sequences, roughly 26% seen once. The specimen was PBMCs, collected before TCRalphabeta/CD19-depleted stem cell transplant. The origin of the receptors is a girl aged 2 to 9 with Fanconi anemia, due to receive a stem cell transplant.

The chain employs TRBV3-1 and TRBJ1-1; the D is unclear. CDR1 and CDR2 from the germline V gene are LGHDT and YNNKEL (reference sequence). The V end lost 2 bases, the J end lost 3 bases, and 4 bases lay between the germline ends. The CDR3 contains 12 residues. As DNA, the CDR3 is TGTGCCAGCAGCCAACGATACACTGAAGCTTTCTTT. Its protein is CASSQRYTEAFF.

This clonotype was counted a few times. J is TRBJ2-1 and V is TRBV29-1, with D possibly matching TRBD2 (6 bases). This CDR3 comprises 12 residues. CDR1 and CDR2 from the germline V gene are SQVTM and ANQGSEA. V lost 2 bases and J 8 bases, leaving 10 bases between the germline ends. CDR3 coding DNA: TGCAGCGTTGAAAGGAGGGCCGATGAGCAGTTCTTC. It translates to CSVERRADEQFF.

CDR3 in amino acids: CSVGHWGGNEQFF. In nucleotides, the CDR3 is TGCAGCGTTGGACATTGGGGAGGCAATGAGCAGTTCTTC. This chain joins TRBV29-1 and TRBJ2-1; D might be TRBD2 (6 bases). Trimming took off 4 bases at V and 6 bases at J, with 13 bases between the two ends. CDR1 SQVTM and CDR2 ANQGSEA come from the germline V gene. CDR3 length: 13 amino acids.

In its sample, this clonotype was seen many times. One end of the junction does not line up with germline, which may come from a read error. The rearrangement uses TRBV10-3 and TRBJ2-3; weak D call: TRBD2 (6 bases). CDR3 length equals 14 residues. The germline V gene has CDR1 ENHRY and CDR2 SYGVKD. CDR3 in DNA: TGTGCCATAAGTGCGGGGACCTACACAGATACGCAGTATTTT. Protein product: CAISAGTYTDTQYF.

This clonotype was observed at least ten times. The junction departs from the called germline gene at one end, perhaps through a read error. The V call is TRBV29-1, the J call TRBJ2-5, with 7 bases identical to TRBD2. The V gene's germline CDR1 is SQVTM and CDR2 ANQGSEA. The CDR3 spans 12 residues. The CDR3 sequence is CSGGGDQGTQYF. The CDR3 coding sequence is TGCAGCGGCGGGGGAGACCAAGGGACCCAGTACTTC.

The sample holds many counts of this clonotype. J is TRBJ2-7 and V is TRBV29-1; a weak D match, TRBD1 (6 bases). Trimming stripped 6 bases from V and 3 bases from J, with 12 bases between. The CDR3 totals 12 residues. Germline lookup yields CDR1 SQVTM and CDR2 ANQGSEA. In DNA form, the CDR3 reads TGCAGCGTCACAGGGACCAGCTACGAGCAGTACTTC. It specifies CSVTGTSYEQYF.

In its sample, this clonotype was seen a few times. The chain joins TRBV7-9 to TRBJ1-1; 7 nucleotides align to TRBD1. Losses at the gene ends were 4 bases for V and 5 bases for J; bases not matched to a gene: 7. This CDR3 has 14 residues. CDR1 is SEHNR and CDR2 is FQNEAQ in the germline V gene (reference sequence). As DNA, the CDR3 is TGTGCCAGCAGCTCAACGGGACAGAGGACTGAAGCTTTCTTT. Its translation: CASSSTGQRTEAFF.

This clonotype came up many times. The genes are TRBV25-1 and TRBJ2-3; 9 bases line up with TRBD2. The CDR3 extends over 14 amino acids. Germline assignment: CDR1 MGHDK and CDR2 SYGVNS. Here the CDR3 DNA reads TGTGCAACGCGGGGGGGCCTCAGCACAGATACGCAGTATTTT. Encoded protein: CATRGGLSTDTQYF.

In this sample, this clonotype turned up many times. One end of the junction is discordant with germline, which a read error may explain. The rearrangement links TRBV20-1 to TRBJ1-1; D uncertain. Germline assignment: CDR1 DFQATT and CDR2 SNEGSKA (reference sequence). The CDR3 runs to 12 residues. The CDR3, as DNA: TGCAGTGCTAAGACGGACGTCCTCCAAACTCTCTTT. This gives the protein CSAKTDVLQTLF.

This clonotype was observed many times. V and J are TRBV7-2 and TRBJ2-1; 8 bases match TRBD1. CDR1 and CDR2 (germline): SGHTA, FQGNSA. V shed 1 base, J shed 2 bases, and the junction held 4 bases outside the gene matches. CDR3 size: 16 residues. The CDR3 loop is CASSLEAGGAYNEQFF. The CDR3 region has the DNA TGTGCCAGCAGCTTAGAAGCAGGGGGCGCCTACAATGAGCAGTTCTTC.

The chain employs TRBV7-6 and TRBJ2-5; TRBD2 matches 10 bases. Germline CDR1 SGHVS, CDR2 FNYEAQ. This CDR3 is built from 16 residues. The ends lost 2 bases at V and 2 bases at J; junction bases unmatched: 5. The CDR3: CASSLFGLAAQETQYF. CDR3 nucleotide sequence: TGTGCCAGCAGCTTATTCGGACTAGCGGCTCAAGAGACCCAGTACTTC.

The J gene is TRBJ2-7, the V gene TRBV29-1; either TRBD1 or TRBD2 may fit D (5 bases each). There are 13 residues in the CDR3. From germline, CDR1 is SQVTM and CDR2 ANQGSEA. Trimming shortened V by 4 bases and J by 2 bases, and 12 bases separated the two germline ends. The CDR3 loop reads CSVGGWDAYEQYF. In DNA, the CDR3 is TGCAGCGTTGGTGGGTGGGACGCCTACGAGCAGTACTTC.

V gene TRBV6-6 combines with J gene TRBJ2-1, with D tentatively TRBD2 (7 bases). Germline V CDR1 and CDR2: MNHNY, SVGAGI (reference sequence). The CDR3 length is 13 residues. Trimming cost V 7 bases and J 2 bases, with 9 bases left between them. The DNA of the CDR3 is TGTGCCAGCATAGGGGGGGCCTACAATGAGCAGTTCTTC. Encoded protein: CASIGGAYNEQFF.

The chain combines TRBV4-1 with TRBJ2-7; 9 bases map to TRBD1. Germline lookup yields CDR1 MGHRA and CDR2 YSYEKL. Trimming took 4 bases from V and 3 from J; bases not matched to a gene: 7. The CDR3 contains 15 residues. The CDR3 loop is CASSLRQGDFYEQYF. The CDR3, as DNA: TGCGCCAGCAGCCTAAGACAGGGGGACTTCTACGAGCAGTACTTC.

In this sample, this clonotype turned up many times. The chain uses TRBV24-1 and TRBJ2-1; 10 bases fit TRBD2. There are 16 residues in the CDR3. CDR1 is KGHDR, CDR2 SFDVKD, per germline. Unmatched junction bases numbered 1, after V lost 3 bases and J lost 0 bases. CDR3 DNA: TGTGCCACCAGTGATAGCGGGAGGGACTCCTACAATGAGCAGTTCTTC. This codes for CATSDSGRDSYNEQFF.

Many counts were recorded for this clonotype. This chain uses TRBV27 with TRBJ1-5; the match to TRBD1 covers 9 bases. The germline gives CDR1 MNHEY, CDR2 SMNVEV (reference sequence). This CDR3 comprises 11 residues. The CDR3 nucleotides read TGTGGGACAGGGGCAGGTCAGCCCCAGCATTTT. It yields the protein CGTGAGQPQHF.

The V call is TRBV20-1, the J call TRBJ2-5; D might be TRBD1 (6 bases). Trimming cost V 4 bases and J 3 bases, with 15 bases left between them. CDR3 length: 14 residues. CDR1 is DFQATT, CDR2 SNEGSKA, per germline (reference sequence). The CDR3 protein is CSAIKRQEKETQYF. DNA for the CDR3: TGCAGTGCTATCAAAAGACAGGAAAAAGAGACCCAGTACTTC.

The chain combines TRBV20-1 with TRBJ2-3; 10 positions match TRBD2. This CDR3 is built from 16 residues. V shed 3 bases, J shed 3 bases, and the junction held 9 bases outside the gene matches. Germline V gene data show CDR1 as DFQATT and CDR2 as SNEGSKA (reference sequence). CDR3 DNA sequence: TGCAGTGCTAGGGGAATCCTAGCGGGAGTGACAGATACGCAGTATTTT. Amino acid sequence: CSARGILAGVTDTQYF.

This clonotype was seen only a few times. This chain uses TRBV7-3 with TRBJ2-1; weak D call: TRBD2 (5 bases). V shed 1 base and J shed 5 bases, with 12 bases lying between them. Germline V lookup: CDR1 SGHTA, CDR2 FQGTGA. The CDR3 runs to 15 residues. CDR3 sequence: CASSLKPPGNNEQFF. CDR3 in DNA: TGTGCCAGCAGCTTAAAACCGCCGGGAAACAATGAGCAGTTCTTC.

This clonotype occurred many times. The chain uses TRBV20-1 and TRBJ2-7; 8 bases align to TRBD1. Trimming removed 3 bases from V and 3 bases from J; junction bases left unmatched: 7. The germline V gene encodes CDR1 DFQATT and CDR2 SNEGSKA (reference sequence). This CDR3 comprises 14 residues. CDR3 sequence: CSARRQGSFYEQYF. The CDR3 DNA follows: TGCAGTGCTAGGCGACAGGGGTCCTTCTACGAGCAGTACTTC.

This clonotype was found many times. This sequence joins TRBV5-5 and TRBJ2-5; 9 bases are shared with TRBD2. Losses at the gene ends were 4 bases for V and 4 bases for J; bases not matched to a gene: 11. Looked up from germline, CDR1 is SGHKS and CDR2 is YYEKEE (reference sequence). This CDR3 contains 16 residues. CDR3 in amino acids: CASSMDFSGGGETQYF. The CDR3 DNA sequence: TGTGCCAGCAGCATGGACTTTAGCGGGGGAGGAGAGACCCAGTACTTC.

The table lists this clonotype with many counts. V is TRBV11-2 and J is TRBJ2-5, with D perhaps TRBD2 (6 bases). In germline, CDR1 is SGHAT, CDR2 FQNNGV. Between the trimmed V and J ends, which lost 5 bases and 5 bases, there was a span of 15 bases. This CDR3 region has 14 residues. The CDR3, as DNA: TGTGCCAGCAGCGCGACTAGTAAGAGGGAGACCCAGTACTTC. Translated, it gives CASSATSKRETQYF.